The subject of this entry is one T cell receptor beta chain. The data originate from a study of blood T cell repertoires in COVID-19. Study information: The United States, Italy and Spain supplied acute and convalescent COVID-19 samples. The cDNA or gDNA used as material had been derived from T cells, B-cell-depleted T cells, or PBMCs.

The germline gives CDR1 SQVTM, CDR2 ANQGSEA. V gave up 5 bases and J gave up 2 bases; unmatched junction bases: 8. The CDR3 consists of 16 residues. Under the authors' procedure: Estimation of nucleated cell counts was performed using reference gene primer amplification. This table comes from immunoSEQ multiplex PCR, and its TCRdb copy is limited to in-frame clones, with some not included. V and J calls and clone size come straight from that table; D and trimming were deduced from the DNA. The table includes some 370,000 clones, roughly 90% detected once. Sequencing input: peripheral blood. The J gene is TRBJ2-3, the V gene TRBV29-1, with TRBD1 matching over 12 bases. This TCR was sampled from a middle-aged man with acute or convalescent COVID-19. CDR3 sequence reads: CSVPAGTGGYTDTQYF. CDR3 in DNA: TGCAGCGTTCCAGCCGGGACAGGGGGCTACACAGATACGCAGTATTTT.